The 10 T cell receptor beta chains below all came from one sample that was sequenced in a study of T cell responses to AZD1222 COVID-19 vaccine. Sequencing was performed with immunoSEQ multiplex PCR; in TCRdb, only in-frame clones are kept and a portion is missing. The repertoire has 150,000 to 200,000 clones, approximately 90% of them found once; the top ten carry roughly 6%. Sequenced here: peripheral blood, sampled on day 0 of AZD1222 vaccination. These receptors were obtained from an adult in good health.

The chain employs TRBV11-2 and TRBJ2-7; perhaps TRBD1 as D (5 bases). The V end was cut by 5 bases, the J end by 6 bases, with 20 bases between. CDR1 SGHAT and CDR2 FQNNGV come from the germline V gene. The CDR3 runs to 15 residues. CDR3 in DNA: TGTGCCAGCAGCCCCCGAAGGCTTCAGGGTATCGAGCAGTACTTC. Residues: CASSPRRLQGIEQYF.

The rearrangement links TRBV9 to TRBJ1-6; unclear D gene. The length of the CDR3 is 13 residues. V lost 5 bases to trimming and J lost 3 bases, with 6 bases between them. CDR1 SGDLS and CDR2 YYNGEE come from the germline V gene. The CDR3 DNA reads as TGTGCCAGCAGAGGTGGCTATAATTCACCCCTCCACTTT. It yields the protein CASRGGYNSPLHF.

CDR3 sequence reads: CSVEGQGGFGTDTQYF. The CDR3 region has the DNA TGCAGCGTTGAAGGACAGGGAGGTTTTGGCACAGATACGCAGTATTTT. The chain is built from TRBV29-1 and TRBJ2-3; maybe TRBD1 (7 bases). Trimming stripped 1 base from V and 1 base from J, with 15 bases between. CDR3 size: 16 residues. Germline V gives CDR1 SQVTM, CDR2 ANQGSEA.

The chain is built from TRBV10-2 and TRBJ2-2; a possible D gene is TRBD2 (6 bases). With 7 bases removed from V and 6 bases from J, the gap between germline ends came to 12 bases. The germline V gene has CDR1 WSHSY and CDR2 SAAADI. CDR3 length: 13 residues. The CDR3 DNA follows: TGCGCCAGCAACGGGGGAACCCCCGGGGAGCTGTTTTTT. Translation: CASNGGTPGELFF.

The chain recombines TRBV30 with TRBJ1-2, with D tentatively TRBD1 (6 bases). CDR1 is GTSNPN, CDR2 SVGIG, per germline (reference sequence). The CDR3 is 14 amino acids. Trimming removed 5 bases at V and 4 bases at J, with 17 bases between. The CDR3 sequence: CAWRSRVQGYGYTF. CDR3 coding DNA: TGTGCCTGGCGGAGTAGGGTACAGGGCTATGGCTACACCTTC.

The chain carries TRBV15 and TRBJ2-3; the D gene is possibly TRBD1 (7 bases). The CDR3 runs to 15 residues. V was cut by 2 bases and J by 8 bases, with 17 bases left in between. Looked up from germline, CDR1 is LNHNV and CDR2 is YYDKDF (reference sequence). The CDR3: CATSRTPQGGGTQYF. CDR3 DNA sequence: TGTGCCACCAGCAGAACACCCCAGGGGGGTGGTACGCAGTATTTT.

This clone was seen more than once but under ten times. The DNA for the CDR3 is TGTGCCAGCAGCTTAACTAGCGGGAGGTCCTACGAGCAGTACTTC. Translated, it gives CASSLTSGRSYEQYF. The chain is built from TRBV7-3 and TRBJ2-7; 10 bases agree with TRBD2. Trimming took 0 bases from V and 1 from J; bases not matched to a gene: 0. The CDR3 is 15 amino acids. Looked up from germline, CDR1 is SGHTA and CDR2 is FQGTGA.

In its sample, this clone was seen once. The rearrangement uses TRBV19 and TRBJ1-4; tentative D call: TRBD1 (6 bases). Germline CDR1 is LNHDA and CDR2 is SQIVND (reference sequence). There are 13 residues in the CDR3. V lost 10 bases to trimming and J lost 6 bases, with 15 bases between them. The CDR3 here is CAISSHRDEKLFF. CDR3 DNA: TGTGCCATCAGTTCCCACAGGGATGAAAAACTGTTTTTT. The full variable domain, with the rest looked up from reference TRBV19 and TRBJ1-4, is DGGITQSPKYLFRKEGQNVTLSCEQNLNHDAMYWYRQDPGQGLRLIYYSQIVNDFQKGDIAEGYSVSREKKESFPLTVTSAQKNPTAFYLCAISSHRDEKLFFGSGTQLSVL.

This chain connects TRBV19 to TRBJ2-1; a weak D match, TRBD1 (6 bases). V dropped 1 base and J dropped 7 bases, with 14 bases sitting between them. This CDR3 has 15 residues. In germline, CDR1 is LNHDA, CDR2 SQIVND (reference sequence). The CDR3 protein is CASSIVYGTNNEQFF. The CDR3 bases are TGTGCCAGTAGTATAGTTTATGGGACAAATAATGAGCAGTTCTTC.

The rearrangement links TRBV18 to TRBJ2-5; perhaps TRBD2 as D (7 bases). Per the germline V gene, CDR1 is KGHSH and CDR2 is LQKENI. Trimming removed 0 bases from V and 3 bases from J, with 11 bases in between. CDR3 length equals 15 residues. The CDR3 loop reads CASSPPGGGEETQYF. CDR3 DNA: TGTGCCAGCTCACCACCGGGAGGGGGGGAAGAGACCCAGTACTTC.